Below are 15 T cell receptor beta chains sequenced from a single sample in a study of shared clonotypes between healthy human individuals. Libraries were prepared by immunoSEQ multiplex PCR; TCRdb keeps only in-frame clonotypes and omits some of them. The table lists about 2.4 million clones, over 85% of them singletons. Sequenced material: naive CD4+ T cells from PBMCs. Indicated subset: CD45RA+ positively selected. These receptors all stem from a man aged 18 to 30 in good health. Some clones in this sample may be carry-over from other donors' samples.

V usage is TRBV27 and J usage is TRBJ2-3; a possible D gene is TRBD1 (6 bases). The CDR3 loop spans 13 amino acids. Germline V gene sequence: CDR1 MNHEY, CDR2 SMNVEV (reference sequence). The V gene lost 5 bases and the J gene lost 4 bases, with 10 bases spanning the gap. The CDR3: CASSRRGSDTQYF. The CDR3 DNA reads TGTGCCAGCAGTCGTAGGGGGTCAGATACGCAGTATTTT.

The CDR3 nucleotides are TGTGCCAGCAGTTTATTGGGGACAGGGGGCCGGGAGCAGTACTTC. As protein: CASSLLGTGGREQYF. The chain is built from TRBV28 and TRBJ2-7; 12 nucleotides align to TRBD1. The germline gives CDR1 MDHEN, CDR2 SYDVKM. The CDR3 totals 15 residues. V dropped 1 base and J dropped 7; count of bases not matched to a gene: 5.

This chain uses TRBV27 with TRBJ1-4, with 7 bases fitting TRBD1. CDR3 length: 20 amino acids. The germline gives CDR1 MNHEY, CDR2 SMNVEV (reference sequence). The V gene end was trimmed by 1 base and the J gene end by 0 bases; junction bases not matched to a gene: 14. DNA for the CDR3: TGTGCCAGCAGTTTATTTGGTATTGAGGGACAGATCACAACTAATGAAAAACTGTTTTTT. Translated, it gives CASSLFGIEGQITTNEKLFF.

The table lists this clone with a count of one. Other DNA sequences in the same sample also yield this CDR3. This rearrangement joins TRBV15 to TRBJ2-7; no reliable D call. CDR1 is LNHNV and CDR2 is YYDKDF in the germline V gene (reference sequence). CDR3 length: 13 amino acids. V shed 0 bases and J shed 3 bases, with 6 bases lying between them. CDR3 nucleotides: TGTGCCACCAGCAGAGATAGACTCTACGAGCAGTACTTC. It translates to CATSRDRLYEQYF.

This rearrangement joins TRBV29-1 to TRBJ2-4; 13 nucleotides line up with TRBD2. Germline V gives CDR1 SQVTM, CDR2 ANQGSEA. The CDR3 has 14 residues. CDR3 region: CNTSGRVTKNIQYF. CDR3 nucleotide sequence: TGCAATACTAGCGGGAGGGTTACCAAAAACATTCAGTACTTC.

The V call is TRBV4-3, the J call TRBJ2-3, with 9 positions matching TRBD2. Trimming took 4 bases from V and 1 from J; bases not matched to a gene: 6. Germline V gives CDR1 LGHNA, CDR2 YSLEER. The CDR3 runs to 16 residues. The CDR3 loop reads CASSLWAGGGTDTQYF. CDR3 nucleotides: TGCGCCAGCAGCCTCTGGGCGGGAGGGGGCACAGATACGCAGTATTTT.

This clone was seen just once. Other DNA sequences within the sample encode an identical CDR3. The gene calls are TRBV28 and TRBJ2-7, with 7 bases matching TRBD1. CDR3 length: 14 residues. V lost 5 bases and J lost 1; bases outside the gene matches: 5. Germline V gene lookup returns CDR1 MDHEN and CDR2 SYDVKM. The CDR3 DNA is TGTGCCAGCAGTCTCCGGACAGGTTCCTACGAGCAGTACTTC. Its protein is CASSLRTGSYEQYF.

The chain joins TRBV5-1 to TRBJ2-1; 10 bases match TRBD2. V lost 3 bases, J lost 0 bases, and 9 bases stayed unmatched. CDR1 and CDR2 from the germline V gene are SGHRS and YFSETQ. This CDR3 has 18 amino acids. CDR3 protein: CASSSRTSGLSSYNEQFF. CDR3 DNA: TGCGCCAGCAGCTCCAGGACTAGCGGCTTGAGCTCCTACAATGAGCAGTTCTTC.

CDR3 loop: CASSSHSLVVGTGELFF. The CDR3 region has the DNA TGTGCCAGCAGCTCCCACTCGTTGGTCGTTGGCACCGGGGAGCTGTTTTTT. The chain has TRBV7-3 and TRBJ2-2; no reliable D call. V was clipped by 4 bases and J by 4 bases, with 19 bases between them. CDR1 and CDR2 (germline): SGHTA, FQGTGA. This CDR3 has 17 amino acids.

This clone was observed once. The V and J genes are TRBV9 and TRBJ1-3; TRBD1 is a possible D gene (5 bases). Germline CDR1 reads SGDLS; CDR2 reads YYNGEE. Trimming took off 3 bases at V and 3 bases at J, with 7 bases between the two ends. The CDR3 consists of 13 residues. CDR3 sequence: CASSEGVGNTIYF. The CDR3 bases are TGTGCCAGCAGCGAAGGGGTTGGAAACACCATATATTTT.

Remarks on this clone: Within the sample, other DNA sequences also encode this same CDR3. The chain couples TRBV7-9 to TRBJ1-4; no reliable D call. The ends were cut back, 1 base at V and 4 bases at J, with 10 bases in the middle. The CDR3 has 15 amino acids. The germline V gene has CDR1 SEHNR and CDR2 FQNEAQ (reference sequence). The CDR3 sequence is CASSLVGGRNEKLFF. The CDR3 coding sequence is TGTGCCAGCAGCTTAGTAGGCGGCCGTAATGAAAAACTGTTTTTT.

The chain couples TRBV5-1 to TRBJ2-3; 8 nucleotides agree with TRBD2. The CDR3 consists of 18 residues. J lost 1 base, V lost 0 bases, and 10 bases had no gene match. Per germline, CDR1 SGHRS and CDR2 YFSETQ. The CDR3 region is CASSLALREGGGTDTQYF. Written as DNA, the CDR3 is TGCGCCAGCAGCTTGGCCCTACGGGAGGGCGGGGGCACAGATACGCAGTATTTT. The variable domain in full, completed from reference TRBV5-1 and TRBJ2-3, reads KAGVTQTPRYLIKTRGQQVTLSCSPISGHRSVSWYQQTPGQGLQFLFEYFSETQRNKGNFPGRFSGRQFSNSRSEMNVSTLELGDSALYLCASSLALREGGGTDTQYFGPGTRLTVL.

The chain is built from TRBV5-4 and TRBJ1-4, with D perhaps matching TRBD1 (6 bases). V dropped 4 bases and J dropped 8 bases, with 15 bases sitting between them. CDR3 size: 14 residues. From germline, CDR1 is SGHNT and CDR2 YYREEE (reference sequence). CDR3 protein: CASSRDRLGEKLFF. CDR3 bases: TGTGCCAGCAGCCGAGACAGGCTCGGCGAAAAACTGTTTTTT.

In regard to this clone: Other DNA sequences in this sample translate to the same CDR3. The chain uses TRBV7-2 and TRBJ2-3; TRBD1 is a possible D gene (6 bases). Looked up from germline, CDR1 is SGHTA and CDR2 is FQGNSA. This CDR3 contains 15 residues. Trimming cost V 1 base and J 0 bases, with 8 bases left between them. Here the CDR3 reads CASSLGQGSTDTQYF. The CDR3 DNA is TGTGCCAGCAGCTTAGGGCAGGGGAGCACAGATACGCAGTATTTT. Full variable domain (remainder filled in from reference TRBV7-2 and TRBJ2-3): GAGVSQSPSNKVTEKGKDVELRCDPISGHTALYWYRQSLGQGLEFLIYFQGNSAPDKSGLPSDRFSAERTGGSVSTLTIQRTQQEDSAVYLCASSLGQGSTDTQYFGPGTRLTVL.

V gene TRBV7-8 combines with J gene TRBJ1-2, with TRBD1 matching 7 bases. The V gene's germline CDR1 is SGHVS and CDR2 FQNEAQ. CDR3 length: 15 amino acids. V dropped 1 base and J dropped 4; count of bases not matched to a gene: 6. CDR3 sequence: CASSLVAQGVYGYTF. The CDR3 nucleotides read TGTGCCAGCAGCTTAGTCGCGCAGGGGGTCTATGGCTACACCTTC.